A single sample gave rise to the 20 T cell receptor beta chains below, sequenced in a study of blood T cell repertoires in COVID-19. Generated by immunoSEQ multiplex PCR, the TCRdb table keeps only in-frame clones and is missing some. The sample holds nearly 200,000 clones, just under 85% seen once. The sample taken for sequencing was peripheral blood. All receptors derive from a man aged 55-75 years with COVID-19, enrolled during active disease.

V and J are TRBV6-5 and TRBJ2-2; no firm D call. The CDR3 totals 16 residues. Germline CDR1 reads MNHEY; CDR2 reads SVGAGI. Trimming left V 2 bases short and J 3 bases short, with 13 bases between. The CDR3 DNA sequence: TGTGCCAGCAGTTACGGTGGAGCACGGGACACCGGGGAGCTGTTTTTT. Its translation: CASSYGGARDTGELFF.

The chain recombines TRBV6-5 with TRBJ1-3, with unresolved D. The germline CDR1 and CDR2 sequences are MNHEY and SVGAGI. Trimming removed 7 bases from V and 0 bases from J, with 7 bases in between. The CDR3 runs 13 residues. The CDR3 sequence: CASTPSSGNTIYF. The CDR3 DNA reads as TGTGCCAGCACCCCGAGCTCTGGAAACACCATATATTTT.

The chain uses TRBV3-1 (or the pseudogene TRBV3-2) and TRBJ1-3, with D uncertain. The V and J ends lost 1 base and 0 bases respectively, with 10 bases between them. This CDR3 comprises 16 residues. Per the germline V gene, CDR1 is LGHDT and CDR2 is YNNKEL (reference sequence). The CDR3 DNA reads as TGTGCCAGCAGCCAAGGAACTGGGCTCTCTGGAAACACCATATATTTT. Protein sequence: CASSQGTGLSGNTIYF.

The chain links TRBV4-1 to TRBJ1-4; D remains ambiguous. This CDR3 is 13 amino acids long. Deletions cut 5 bases from V and 3 bases from J, with 7 bases between. Germline CDR1 MGHRA, CDR2 YSYEKL. The DNA of the CDR3 is TGCGCCAGCAGCGCCACGGCTAATGAAAAACTGTTTTTT. It encodes CASSATANEKLFF.

The CDR3 DNA reads TGTGCCAGCAGCTCACAAAATCAGCCCCAGCATTTT. Translation: CASSSQNQPQHF. The rearrangement uses TRBV7-2 and TRBJ1-5, with D unresolved. The CDR3 length is 12 residues. V gave up 4 bases and J gave up 4 bases, with 5 bases separating them. Germline-derived CDR1 and CDR2 are SGHTA and FQGNSA.

This clone has more than one count but fewer than ten. The genes are TRBV5-1 and TRBJ1-1; D is perhaps TRBD1 (6 bases). CDR1 and CDR2 (germline): SGHRS, YFSETQ. Trimming cost V 1 base and J 10 bases, with 14 bases left between them. The CDR3 covers 13 residues. CDR3 region: CASSLFGGLRAFF. DNA of the CDR3: TGCGCCAGCAGCTTGTTCGGGGGGCTGCGAGCTTTCTTT.

The rearrangement joins TRBV11-3 to TRBJ2-7; 8 nucleotides agree with TRBD1. Germline CDR1 SGHNT, CDR2 YENEEA. The CDR3 consists of 14 residues. The junction had 3 bases not matched to a gene; V was cut back by 1 base and J by 4 bases. The CDR3 bases are TGTGCCAGCAGCTTAGGACAGGGGAGATACGAGCAGTACTTC. It specifies CASSLGQGRYEQYF.

This clone was seen a few times. J is TRBJ1-2 and V is TRBV28, with a weak D call TRBD1 (5 bases). Deletions cut 5 bases from V and 10 bases from J, with 14 bases between. The CDR3 contains 12 residues. Germline CDR1 and CDR2: MDHEN and SYDVKM. Here the CDR3 DNA reads TGTGCCAGCAGTGACAGATCGGGCGACTACACCTTC. Residues: CASSDRSGDYTF.

V is TRBV9 and J is TRBJ1-1; D possibly corresponds to TRBD1 (6 bases). With 3 bases removed from V and 3 bases from J, the gap between germline ends came to 15 bases. This CDR3 region has 15 residues. The germline V gene encodes CDR1 SGDLS and CDR2 YYNGEE. The CDR3 sequence: CASSEGEGLDTEAFF. DNA for the CDR3: TGTGCCAGCAGCGAGGGGGAAGGGTTGGACACTGAAGCTTTCTTT.

The chain is built from TRBV6-4 and TRBJ2-7; 14 bases map to TRBD2. CDR1 and CDR2 from the germline V gene are MRHNA and SNTAGT. This CDR3 has 18 amino acids. Unmatched junction bases numbered 11, after V lost 0 bases and J lost 7 bases. This chain's CDR3 is CASSDSRLAGGPGREQYF. CDR3 DNA: TGTGCCAGCAGTGACTCTAGACTAGCGGGAGGGCCCGGGAGGGAGCAGTACTTC.

This chain joins TRBV6-2 or TRBV6-3 and TRBJ1-3; 8 bases are shared with TRBD1. Looked up from germline, CDR1 is MNHEY and CDR2 is SVGEGT. V was clipped by 2 bases and J by 16 bases; unmatched bases: 7. The CDR3 extends over 12 amino acids. DNA for the CDR3: TGTGCCAGCAGTTACCCGGACAGGGCGTCGTATTTT. This gives the protein CASSYPDRASYF.

The CDR3 reads CASSHSFDPGQGKTQYF. CDR3 sequence (DNA): TGCGCCAGCAGCCATTCATTTGACCCGGGACAGGGTAAGACCCAGTACTTC. The chain employs TRBV4-1 and TRBJ2-5; 9 positions match TRBD1. Germline V gene data show CDR1 as MGHRA and CDR2 as YSYEKL. V trimming: 3 bases; J trimming: 6 bases; junction bases outside the gene matches: 14. The CDR3 is 17 residues long.

This sequence joins TRBV7-6 and TRBJ1-5; 8 bases fit TRBD1. The germline V gene encodes CDR1 SGHVS and CDR2 FNYEAQ. V dropped 6 bases and J dropped 8; count of bases not matched to a gene: 12. This CDR3 spans 15 amino acids. The CDR3 DNA is TGTGCCAGCAGTCGGACAGGGTCCCGGGGCGAGCCCCAGCATTTT. Protein product: CASSRTGSRGEPQHF.

The V gene is TRBV5-1, the J gene TRBJ1-3; D unresolved. The CDR3 spans 15 residues. Germline V gene lookup returns CDR1 SGHRS and CDR2 YFSETQ. Deletions cut 4 bases from V and 0 bases from J, with 11 bases between. The CDR3 DNA sequence: TGCGCCAGCAGCCCGGATGGGAGCTCTGGAAACACCATATATTTT. This encodes CASSPDGSSGNTIYF.

This sequence joins TRBV4-3 and TRBJ2-7; TRBD1 matches at 8 bases. CDR1 and CDR2 from the germline V gene are LGHNA and YSLEER. CDR3 length equals 15 residues. V shed 4 bases, J shed 1 base, and the junction held 6 bases outside the gene matches. CDR3 nucleotides: TGCGCCAGCAGCCGCGACAGGGGACCGTCCTACGAGCAGTACTTC. Its translation is CASSRDRGPSYEQYF.

This clone was counted once. This sequence joins TRBV18 and TRBJ2-7; TRBD1 agrees at 9 bases. V lost 5 bases, J lost 2 bases, and 7 bases stayed unmatched. Germline CDR1 is KGHSH and CDR2 is LQKENI. The CDR3 totals 15 residues. The CDR3 protein is CASSAAGTGTYEQYF. CDR3 DNA sequence: TGTGCCAGCTCAGCGGCCGGGACAGGGACCTACGAGCAGTACTTC.

The gene calls are TRBV15 and TRBJ1-2; 11 nucleotides line up with TRBD1. CDR1 and CDR2 from the germline V gene are LNHNV and YYDKDF (reference sequence). CDR3 size: 15 residues. Trimming took 6 bases from V and 5 from J; bases not matched to a gene: 8. CDR3 DNA: TGTGCCACCAGTCCCTCCGGGACAGGGGGATATGGCTACACCTTC. This encodes CATSPSGTGGYGYTF.

This sequence joins TRBV5-4 and TRBJ1-1, with no clear D. Trimming took off 2 bases at V and 0 bases at J, with 8 bases between the two ends. The CDR3 extends over 14 amino acids. Germline values: CDR1 SGHNT, CDR2 YYREEE (reference sequence). The CDR3 DNA is TGTGCCAGCAGCTTACGGGATGTGAACACTGAAGCTTTCTTT. Translated, it gives CASSLRDVNTEAFF.

The V call is TRBV6-2 or TRBV6-3, the J call TRBJ1-1; D is possibly TRBD1 (6 bases). V lost 5 bases to trimming and J lost 3 bases, with 16 bases between them. CDR1 is MNHEY, CDR2 SVGEGT, per germline. This CDR3 has 15 amino acids. The CDR3 here is CASSPRGGKDTEAFF. CDR3 coding DNA: TGTGCCAGCAGTCCCAGAGGGGGAAAGGACACTGAAGCTTTCTTT.

The V and J genes are TRBV10-3 and TRBJ1-2; 7 bases are a match to TRBD1. There are 15 residues in the CDR3. V gave up 8 bases and J gave up 7 bases; unmatched junction bases: 16. The V gene's germline CDR1 is ENHRY and CDR2 SYGVKD. The CDR3 protein is CAIGEGAGYFSGYTF. The CDR3 DNA follows: TGTGCCATCGGAGAGGGGGCAGGGTATTTCTCTGGCTACACCTTC.